The clone carrying this T cell receptor beta chain was observed a handful of times. These data are taken from a study of shared clonotypes between healthy human individuals. Sequencing used immunoSEQ multiplex PCR; TCRdb keeps in-frame clones, though not all of them. The sample carries about 550,000 clones, over 95% recorded once. Naive CD8 cells, CD45RO-negative and positively selected for CCR7, excluded terminally differentiated effector memory CD45RA+ cells. The germline CDR1 and CDR2 sequences are SGHDN and FVKESK. The CDR3 sequence is 15 residues long. The V gene end was trimmed by 4 bases and the J gene end by 1 base; junction bases not matched to a gene: 4.

The source of this sequence is a woman aged 25-40 years in good health. Source material: naive CD8+ T cells sorted from blood. The V call is TRBV14, the J call TRBJ2-1; TRBD1 matches 7 bases. DNA for the CDR3: TGTGCCAGCAGCCTCGACAGGGCGTCCTACAATGAGCAGTTCTTC. Protein product: CASSLDRASYNEQFF.